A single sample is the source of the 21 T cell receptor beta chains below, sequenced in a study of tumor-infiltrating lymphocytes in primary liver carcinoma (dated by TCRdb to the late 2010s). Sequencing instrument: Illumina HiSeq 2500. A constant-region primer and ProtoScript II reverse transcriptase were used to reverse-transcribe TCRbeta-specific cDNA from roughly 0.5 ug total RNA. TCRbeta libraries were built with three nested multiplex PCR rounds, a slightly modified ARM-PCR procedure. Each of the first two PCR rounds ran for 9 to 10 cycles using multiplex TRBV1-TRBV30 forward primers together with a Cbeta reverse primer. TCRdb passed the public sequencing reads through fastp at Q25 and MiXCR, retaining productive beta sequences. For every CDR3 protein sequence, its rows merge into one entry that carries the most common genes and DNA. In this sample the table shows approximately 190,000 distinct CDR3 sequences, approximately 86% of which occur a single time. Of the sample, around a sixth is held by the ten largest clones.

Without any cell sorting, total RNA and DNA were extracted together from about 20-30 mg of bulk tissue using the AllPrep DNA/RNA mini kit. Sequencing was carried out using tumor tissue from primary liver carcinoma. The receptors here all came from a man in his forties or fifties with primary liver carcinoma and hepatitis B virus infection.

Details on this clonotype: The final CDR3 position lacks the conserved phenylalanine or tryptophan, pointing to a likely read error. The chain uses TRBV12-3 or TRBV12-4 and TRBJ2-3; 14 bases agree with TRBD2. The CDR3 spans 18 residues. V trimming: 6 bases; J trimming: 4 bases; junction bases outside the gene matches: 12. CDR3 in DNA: TGTGCCAGCAGCAAAACCCCAGGACTAGCGGGAGGACCAGATACGCAGTATTCT. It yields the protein CASSKTPGLAGGPDTQYS.

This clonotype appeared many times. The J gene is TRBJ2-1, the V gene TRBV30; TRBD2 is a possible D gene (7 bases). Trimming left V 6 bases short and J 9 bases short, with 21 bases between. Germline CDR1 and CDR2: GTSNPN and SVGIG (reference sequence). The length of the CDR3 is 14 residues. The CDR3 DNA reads TGTGCCTGCGGCCGGAGGGGGGGCACAAGTGAGCAGTTCTTC. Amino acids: CACGRRGGTSEQFF.

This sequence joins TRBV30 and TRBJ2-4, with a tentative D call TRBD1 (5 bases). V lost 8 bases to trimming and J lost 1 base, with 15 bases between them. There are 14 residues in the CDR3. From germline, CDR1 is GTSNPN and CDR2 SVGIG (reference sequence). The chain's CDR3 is CAVETGAAKNIQYF. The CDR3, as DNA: TGTGCCGTTGAGACTGGGGCGGCCAAAAACATTCAGTACTTC.

CDR3 bases: TGTGCCAGCATCCTAATCGGGACAGCTCGTTTAGGGGAGCAGTACTTC. It encodes CASILIGTARLGEQYF. The V call is TRBV5-4, the J call TRBJ2-7; 7 bases are a match to TRBD1. CDR1 is SGHNT and CDR2 is YYREEE in the germline V gene (reference sequence). This CDR3 spans 16 amino acids. V lost 6 bases, J lost 7 bases, and 19 bases stayed unmatched.

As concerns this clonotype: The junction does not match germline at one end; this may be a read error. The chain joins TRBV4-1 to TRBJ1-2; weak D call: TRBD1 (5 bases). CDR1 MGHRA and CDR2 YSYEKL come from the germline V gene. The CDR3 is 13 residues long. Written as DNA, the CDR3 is TGCGTCAGCAGCCAGAGACAGAGGGGTGGCTACACCTTC. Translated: CVSSQRQRGGYTF.

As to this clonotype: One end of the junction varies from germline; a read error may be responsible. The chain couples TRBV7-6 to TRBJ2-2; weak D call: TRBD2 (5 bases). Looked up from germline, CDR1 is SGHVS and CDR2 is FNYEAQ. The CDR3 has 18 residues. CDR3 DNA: TGTACCAGCAGCTTCCTCCTGGGAGCATCACCGAACACCGGGGAGCTGTTTTTT. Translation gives CTSSFLLGASPNTGELFF.

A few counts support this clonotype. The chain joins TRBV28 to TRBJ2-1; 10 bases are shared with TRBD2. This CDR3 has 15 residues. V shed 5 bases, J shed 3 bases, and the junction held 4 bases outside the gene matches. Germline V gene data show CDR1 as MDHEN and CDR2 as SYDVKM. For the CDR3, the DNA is TGTGCCAGCAGTCGACTAGCGGGTTACTACAATGAGCAGTTCTTC. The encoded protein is CASSRLAGYYNEQFF.

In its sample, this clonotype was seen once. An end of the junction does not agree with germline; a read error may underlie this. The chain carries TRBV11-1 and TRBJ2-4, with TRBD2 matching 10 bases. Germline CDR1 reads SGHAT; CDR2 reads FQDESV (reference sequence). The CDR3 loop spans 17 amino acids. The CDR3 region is CISSFPGTSGTKYIQYF. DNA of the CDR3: TGTATCAGCAGCTTTCCCGGAACTAGCGGGACCAAATACATTCAGTACTTC.

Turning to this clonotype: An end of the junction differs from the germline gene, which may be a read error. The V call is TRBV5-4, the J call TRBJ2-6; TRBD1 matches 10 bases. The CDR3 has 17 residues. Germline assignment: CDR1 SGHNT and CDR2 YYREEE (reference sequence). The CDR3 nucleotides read TGTGCCAGCAGTCAGGGACAGGGGCCATCTGGGGCCAACGCCCTGACTTTC. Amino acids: CASSQGQGPSGANALTF.

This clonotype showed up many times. The CDR3 DNA follows: TGCGCCAGCGAGCCGACTAGCGGGTACAATGAGCAGTTCTTC. Its protein product is CASEPTSGYNEQFF. The chain recombines TRBV5-1 with TRBJ2-1; 10 positions agree with TRBD2. CDR1 is SGHRS and CDR2 is YFSETQ in the germline V gene. The CDR3 has 14 amino acids. Trimming took 7 bases from V and 4 from J; bases not matched to a gene: 5.

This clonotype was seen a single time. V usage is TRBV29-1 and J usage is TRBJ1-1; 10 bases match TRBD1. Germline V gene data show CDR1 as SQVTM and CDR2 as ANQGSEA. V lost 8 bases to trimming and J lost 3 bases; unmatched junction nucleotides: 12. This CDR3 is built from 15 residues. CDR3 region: CSLTGGLILDTEAFF. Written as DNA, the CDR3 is TGCAGCCTGACAGGGGGCCTCATCCTGGACACTGAAGCTTTCTTT.

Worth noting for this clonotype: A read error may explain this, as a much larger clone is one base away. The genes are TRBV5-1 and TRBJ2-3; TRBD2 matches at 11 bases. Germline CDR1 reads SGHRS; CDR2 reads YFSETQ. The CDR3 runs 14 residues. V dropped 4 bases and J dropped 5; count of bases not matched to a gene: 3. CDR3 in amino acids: CASSRLAGLDTQYF. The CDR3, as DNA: TGCGCCAGCAGCCGACTAGCGGGATTAGATACGCAGTATTTT.

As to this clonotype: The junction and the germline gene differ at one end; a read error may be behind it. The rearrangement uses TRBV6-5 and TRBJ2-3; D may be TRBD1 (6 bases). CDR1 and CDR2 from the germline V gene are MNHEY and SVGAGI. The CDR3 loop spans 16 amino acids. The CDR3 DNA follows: TGTGCCAGAAGTTTAACCAGGACAGACACCACAGATGCGCAGTATTTT. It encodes CARSLTRTDTTDAQYF.

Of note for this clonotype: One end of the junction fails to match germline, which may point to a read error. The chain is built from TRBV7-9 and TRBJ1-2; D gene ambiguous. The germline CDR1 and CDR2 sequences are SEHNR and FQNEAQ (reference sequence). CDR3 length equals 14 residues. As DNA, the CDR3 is TGTGCCATCACCCTCAGCTGGGGTAATTATGGTTACACCTTC. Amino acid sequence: CAITLSWGNYGYTF.

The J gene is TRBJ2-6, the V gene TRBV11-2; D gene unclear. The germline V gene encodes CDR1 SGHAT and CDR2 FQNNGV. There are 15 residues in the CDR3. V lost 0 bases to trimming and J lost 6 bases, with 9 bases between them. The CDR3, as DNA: TGTGCCAGCAGCTTAGACCGGGTTGAGGCCAACGTCCTGACTTTC. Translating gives CASSLDRVEANVLTF.

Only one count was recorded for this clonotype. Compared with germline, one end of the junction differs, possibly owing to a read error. The CDR3 region has the DNA TGTACCAGCAGCCCCCGGGTGGCGGACTCCTTCAATGAGCGGTTCTTC. Residues: CTSSPRVADSFNERFF. The chain joins TRBV11-1 to TRBJ2-1, with D possibly matching TRBD2 (5 bases). This CDR3 has 16 amino acids. The V gene's germline CDR1 is SGHAT and CDR2 FQDESV (reference sequence).

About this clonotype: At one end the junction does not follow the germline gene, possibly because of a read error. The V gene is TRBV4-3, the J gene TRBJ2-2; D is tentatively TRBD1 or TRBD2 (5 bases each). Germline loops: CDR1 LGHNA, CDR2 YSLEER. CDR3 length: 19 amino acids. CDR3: CASRPRSPTRDGSTGELFF. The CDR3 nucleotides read TGCGCCAGCAGACCCCGAAGCCCGACAAGGGACGGCTCCACCGGGGAACTGTTTTTT.

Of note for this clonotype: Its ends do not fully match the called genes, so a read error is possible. The chain's CDR3 is CARSLTHHDGEIKYF. For the CDR3, the DNA is TGTGCCAGGAGCTTAACCCACCATGACGGGGAGATCAAGTACTTC. The chain recombines TRBV11-2 with TRBJ2-5; weak D call: TRBD2 (5 bases). The germline V gene encodes CDR1 SGHAT and CDR2 FQNNGV. This CDR3 spans 15 amino acids.

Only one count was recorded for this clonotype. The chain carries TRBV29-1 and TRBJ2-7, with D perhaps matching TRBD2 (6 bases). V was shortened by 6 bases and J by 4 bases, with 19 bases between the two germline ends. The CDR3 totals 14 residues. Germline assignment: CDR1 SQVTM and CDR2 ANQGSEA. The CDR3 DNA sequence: TGCAGCGTCGCCGGGAGAGCGAGTTCATACGAGCAGTACTTC. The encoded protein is CSVAGRASSYEQYF.

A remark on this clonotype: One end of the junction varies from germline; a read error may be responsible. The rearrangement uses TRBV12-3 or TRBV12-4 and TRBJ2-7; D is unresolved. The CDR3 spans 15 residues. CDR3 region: CASSLRQASSYGQYF. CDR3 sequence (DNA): TGTGCCAGCAGTTTACGGCAGGCCAGCTCTTACGGGCAGTACTTC.

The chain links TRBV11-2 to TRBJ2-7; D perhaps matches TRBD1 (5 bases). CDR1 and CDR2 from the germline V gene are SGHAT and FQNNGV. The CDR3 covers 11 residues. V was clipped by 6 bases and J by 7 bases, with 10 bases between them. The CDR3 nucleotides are TGTGCCAGCAGAAAAGGGGCTGAGCAGTACTTC. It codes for CASRKGAEQYF.